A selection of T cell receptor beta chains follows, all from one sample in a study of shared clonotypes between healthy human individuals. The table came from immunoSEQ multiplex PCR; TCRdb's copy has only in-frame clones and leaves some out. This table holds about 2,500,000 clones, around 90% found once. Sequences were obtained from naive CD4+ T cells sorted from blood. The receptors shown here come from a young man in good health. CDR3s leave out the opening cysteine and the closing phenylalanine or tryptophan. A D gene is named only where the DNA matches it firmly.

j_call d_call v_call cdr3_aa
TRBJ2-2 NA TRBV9 ASSVEGPNTGELF
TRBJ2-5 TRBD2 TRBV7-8 AGGGTGRETQY
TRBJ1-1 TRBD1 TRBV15 ATSSGQGANTEAF
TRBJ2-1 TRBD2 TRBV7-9 ASSVTGIAGGRNNEQF
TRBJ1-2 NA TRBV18 ASSPRTEDGYT
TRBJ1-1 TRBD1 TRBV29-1 SVVGSGTGTTEAF
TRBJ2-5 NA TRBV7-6 ASSLWVSETQY
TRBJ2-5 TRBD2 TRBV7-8 ASSLAEGGPWETQY
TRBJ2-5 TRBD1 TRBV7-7 ASSRGQETQY
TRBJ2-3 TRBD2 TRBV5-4 ASSLKLAGVTDTQY